The clone carrying this T cell receptor (beta chain) was seen at least ten times. To make TCR beta libraries, researchers used iRepertoire HTBI primers and Arm-PCR of CDR3 regions. In TCRdb, the multiplex PCR reads were re-called with MiXCR into one record per CDR3 protein. Of 390,000 or so distinct CDR3 sequences listed, approximately 12% are singletons. This sample was included in a study of regulatory T cells in long-lasting Graves disease. Germline V gene sequence: CDR1 SQVTM, CDR2 ANQGSEA. This CDR3 region has 15 residues. V dropped 7 bases and J dropped 1; count of bases not matched to a gene: 12. Stated time point: newly diagnosed GD, antithyroid drugs for less than 3 months. Isolated PBMC RNA provided the starting material for the TCR library. This same sample was also part of a study on T cells in Graves' hyperthyroidism and ophthalmopathy. From that study: Diagnosing involved the use of clinical symptoms, serum thyroxine and TRAb, thyroid ultrasound and orbital computed tomography.

The source material was peripheral blood mononuclear cells (PBMCs), sampled at new diagnosis, from a patient treated with antithyroid drugs. The TCR comes from a woman aged 18 to 35 with Graves disease. This chain connects TRBV29-1 to TRBJ2-5; 7 bases match TRBD2. Here the CDR3 reads CSAEGRAGFQETQYF. The CDR3, as DNA: TGCAGCGCCGAGGGGAGGGCGGGGTTCCAAGAGACCCAGTACTTC.